The 15 T cell receptor beta chains reported below all come from one sample, sequenced in a study of T cell responses to AZD1222 COVID-19 vaccine. The method was immunoSEQ multiplex PCR; TCRdb's version includes in-frame clones alone and lacks a portion of them. The top ten hold 3.1% of the sample, which has about 91,000 clones, approximately 90% seen once. The starting material was peripheral blood, obtained 28 days after the second AZD1222 dose. The origin of the receptors is an adult who received the AZD1222 COVID-19 vaccine.

This chain connects TRBV25-1 to TRBJ2-1, with 10 nucleotides matching TRBD1. The CDR3 sequence is 16 residues long. V shed 4 bases, J shed 3 bases, and the junction held 6 bases outside the gene matches. Germline assignment: CDR1 MGHDK and CDR2 SYGVNS. The CDR3 nucleotides are TGTGCCAGCAGTGGAACCCGGGACAGGGGCTACAATGAGCAGTTCTTC. It is translated as CASSGTRDRGYNEQFF.

Only a few counts were recorded for this clone. V gene TRBV30 combines with J gene TRBJ1-4; D is unclear. Germline CDR1 and CDR2: GTSNPN and SVGIG (reference sequence). Trimming took 1 base from V and 4 from J, leaving 7 bases between them. The CDR3 length is 13 residues. As DNA, the CDR3 is TGTGCCTGGAGTGCGCAGCTTAATGAAAAACTGTTTTTT. Encoded protein: CAWSAQLNEKLFF.

With regard to this clone: The identical CDR3 is also encoded by other nucleotide sequences in the sample. The rearrangement links TRBV28 to TRBJ1-2; D unclear. V was clipped by 8 bases and J by 6 bases, with 13 bases between them. CDR3 length: 12 residues. Germline loops: CDR1 MDHEN, CDR2 SYDVKM. Here the CDR3 reads CASRPGVHGYTF. Here the CDR3 DNA reads TGTGCCAGCCGCCCGGGCGTCCATGGCTACACCTTC.

The chain employs TRBV11-3 and TRBJ1-2; D gene ambiguous. The CDR3 is 13 residues long. V lost 1 base, J lost 8 bases, and 11 bases lay in between. Germline V gene sequence: CDR1 SGHNT, CDR2 YENEEA. As DNA, the CDR3 is TGTGCCAGCAGCTTAGGTCGGCAGGAAGGCTACACCTTC. Protein: CASSLGRQEGYTF.

This clone was picked up one time. The chain employs TRBV6-6 and TRBJ1-5; the D is unclear. This CDR3 has 16 amino acids. Trimming shortened V by 6 bases and J by 3 bases, and 18 bases separated the two germline ends. In germline, CDR1 is MNHNY, CDR2 SVGAGI (reference sequence). The CDR3 sequence: CASRASLFGFNQPQHF. The CDR3 DNA is TGTGCCAGCAGAGCTTCGCTTTTTGGCTTCAATCAGCCCCAGCATTTT.

This clone was found once. CDR3 amino acids: CASSDWAPGAFF. CDR3 nucleotide sequence: TGTGCCAGCAGTGATTGGGCCCCGGGGGCTTTCTTT. The chain carries TRBV6-1 and TRBJ1-1; no firm D call. V was pared by 3 bases and J by 11 bases, with 13 bases between. Per the germline V gene, CDR1 is MNHNS and CDR2 is SASEGT. The CDR3 has 12 amino acids.

The chain uses TRBV2 and TRBJ1-2; possibly TRBD1 for D (5 bases). Trimming pared 0 bases from V and 5 bases from J, leaving 16 bases between. The CDR3 covers 16 residues. Germline V gives CDR1 SNHLY, CDR2 FYNNEI. The DNA for the CDR3 is TGTGCCAGCAGTGAAGCGTGGGGCAGCCCTGGGTATGGCTACACCTTC. It translates to CASSEAWGSPGYGYTF.

This sequence joins TRBV5-4 and TRBJ1-2, with TRBD1 matching 12 bases. Germline V gene sequence: CDR1 SGHNT, CDR2 YYREEE (reference sequence). V was pared by 4 bases and J by 0 bases, with 4 bases of the junction left unmatched. The CDR3 has 16 residues. CDR3 sequence: CASSMGQGATNYGYTF. The DNA for the CDR3 is TGTGCCAGCAGCATGGGACAGGGGGCCACTAACTATGGCTACACCTTC.

The chain uses TRBV4-1 and TRBJ2-1; 9 positions match TRBD2. The CDR3 totals 15 residues. Looked up from germline, CDR1 is MGHRA and CDR2 is YSYEKL. Trimming cost V 0 bases and J 6 bases; bases outside gene matches: 3. CDR3 region: CASSQDGTSLNEQFF. The CDR3, as DNA: TGCGCCAGCAGCCAAGATGGGACTAGCCTCAATGAGCAGTTCTTC.

V gene TRBV19 combines with J gene TRBJ1-2; a possible D gene is TRBD1 (5 bases). V was trimmed by 7 bases and J by 4 bases, leaving 13 bases between them. The germline V gene has CDR1 LNHDA and CDR2 SQIVND (reference sequence). This CDR3 comprises 13 residues. CDR3 loop: CASTTFGAYGYTF. Written as DNA, the CDR3 is TGTGCCAGTACCACATTCGGGGCCTATGGCTACACCTTC. The full variable domain, with the rest looked up from reference TRBV19 and TRBJ1-2, is DGGITQSPKYLFRKEGQNVTLSCEQNLNHDAMYWYRQDPGQGLRLIYYSQIVNDFQKGDIAEGYSVSREKKESFPLTVTSAQKNPTAFYLCASTTFGAYGYTFGSGTRLTVV.

The chain carries TRBV11-2 and TRBJ1-4; D is uncertain. Germline CDR1 SGHAT, CDR2 FQNNGV. The CDR3 extends over 14 amino acids. V dropped 1 base and J dropped 5 bases, with 8 bases sitting between them. In DNA form, the CDR3 reads TGTGCCAGCAGCTTAGGTTTGGCGAATGAAAAACTGTTTTTT. Protein sequence: CASSLGLANEKLFF.

The chain links TRBV9 to TRBJ2-4, with a tentative D call TRBD2 (5 bases). Germline values: CDR1 SGDLS, CDR2 YYNGEE. V lost 1 base, J lost 2 bases, and 7 bases lay in between. The CDR3 is 14 residues long. The DNA for the CDR3 is TGTGCCAGCAGCGTACCGGGATCCAAAAACATTCAGTACTTC. This translates into CASSVPGSKNIQYF.

The sample holds one count of this clone. Since no conserved phenylalanine or tryptophan closes the CDR3, a read error is the likely cause. Because the CDR3's place on the DNA is in doubt, the DNA is left out and the CDR3 is given as listed by TCRdb. The genes are TRBV6-6 and TRBJ1-3; the DNA was not used to check the table's D call, TRBD1. Germline V lookup: CDR1 MNHNY, CDR2 SVGAGI (reference sequence). The length of the CDR3 is 11 amino acids, counting both ends. The CDR3 sequence: CARRERQEGTI.

The chain uses TRBV3-1 (or the pseudogene TRBV3-2) and TRBJ2-7, with 7 bases that match TRBD1. V gave up 4 bases and J gave up 1 base; unmatched junction bases: 10. CDR3 size: 16 residues. CDR1 and CDR2 from the germline V gene are LGHDT and YNNKEL (reference sequence). CDR3 protein: CASSRLDGTASYEQYF. The CDR3 DNA follows: TGTGCCAGCAGCCGCCTAGACGGGACAGCTTCCTACGAGCAGTACTTC.

V usage is TRBV14 and J usage is TRBJ1-1; D is uncertain. The V and J ends lost 4 bases and 4 bases respectively, with 16 bases between them. CDR3 length: 15 amino acids. CDR1 and CDR2 (germline): SGHDN, FVKESK. This CDR3 is CASSLSQSRGTEAFF. CDR3 sequence (DNA): TGTGCCAGCAGCCTATCCCAAAGCCGGGGCACTGAAGCTTTCTTT.